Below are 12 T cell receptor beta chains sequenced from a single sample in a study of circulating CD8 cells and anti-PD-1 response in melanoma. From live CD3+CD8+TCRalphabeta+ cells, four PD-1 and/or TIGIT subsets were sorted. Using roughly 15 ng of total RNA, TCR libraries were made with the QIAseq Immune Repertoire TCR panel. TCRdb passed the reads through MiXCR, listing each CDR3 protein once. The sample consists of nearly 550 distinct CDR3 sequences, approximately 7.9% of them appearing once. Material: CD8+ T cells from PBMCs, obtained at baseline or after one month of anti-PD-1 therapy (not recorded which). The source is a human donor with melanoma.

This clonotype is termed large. The CDR3 loop reads CAAGSGNGVQETQYF. CDR3 DNA sequence: TGTGCCGCGGGCAGTGGGAATGGGGTCCAAGAGACCCAGTACTTC. This chain uses TRBV27 with TRBJ2-5; tentative D call: TRBD2 (5 bases). This CDR3 contains 15 residues. V lost 11 bases and J lost 1, with 20 bases in between. From germline, CDR1 is MNHEY and CDR2 SMNVEV (reference sequence).

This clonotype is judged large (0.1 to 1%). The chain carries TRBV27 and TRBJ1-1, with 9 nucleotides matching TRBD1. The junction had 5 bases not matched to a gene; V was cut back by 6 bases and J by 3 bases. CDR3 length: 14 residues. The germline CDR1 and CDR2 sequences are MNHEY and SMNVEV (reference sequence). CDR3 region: CASSNRDRDTEAFF. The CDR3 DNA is TGTGCCAGCAGCAACCGGGACAGGGACACTGAAGCTTTCTTT.

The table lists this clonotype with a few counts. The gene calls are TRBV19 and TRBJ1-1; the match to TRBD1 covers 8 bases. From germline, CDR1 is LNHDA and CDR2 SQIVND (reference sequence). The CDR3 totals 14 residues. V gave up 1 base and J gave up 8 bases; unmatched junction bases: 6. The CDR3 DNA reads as TGTGCCAGTAGTATAGGGACAGGGAATTTCGAAGCTTTCTTT. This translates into CASSIGTGNFEAFF.

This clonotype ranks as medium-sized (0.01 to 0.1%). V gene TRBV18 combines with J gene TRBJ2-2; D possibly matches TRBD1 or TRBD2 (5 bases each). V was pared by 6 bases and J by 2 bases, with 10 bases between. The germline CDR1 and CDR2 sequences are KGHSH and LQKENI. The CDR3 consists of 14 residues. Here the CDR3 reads CASSGTTNTGELFF. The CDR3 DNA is TGTGCCAGCTCGGGGACGACCAACACCGGGGAGCTGTTTTTT.

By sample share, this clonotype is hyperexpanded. DNA for the CDR3: TGTGCCAGCAGCTTAACCTTAGGGACAGGGCCCTACAATGAGCAGTTCTTC. This sequence encodes CASSLTLGTGPYNEQFF. The genes are TRBV7-3 and TRBJ2-1, with TRBD1 identical over 9 bases. The germline gives CDR1 SGHTA, CDR2 FQGTGA. V shed 0 bases and J 2 bases; nucleotides not matched to a gene: 5. This CDR3 spans 17 amino acids.

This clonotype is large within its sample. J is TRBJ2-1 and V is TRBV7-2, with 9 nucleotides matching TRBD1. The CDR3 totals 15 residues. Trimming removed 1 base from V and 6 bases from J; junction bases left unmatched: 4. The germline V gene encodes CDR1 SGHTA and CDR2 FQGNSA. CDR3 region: CASSLVQGAGNEQFF. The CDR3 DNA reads TGTGCCAGCAGCTTAGTACAGGGGGCGGGCAATGAGCAGTTCTTC.

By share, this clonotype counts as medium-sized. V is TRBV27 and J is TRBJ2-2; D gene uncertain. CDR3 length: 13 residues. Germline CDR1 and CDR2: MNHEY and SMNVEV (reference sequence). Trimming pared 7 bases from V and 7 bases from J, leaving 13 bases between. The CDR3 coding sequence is TGTGCCAGCAAACCCTCGGCAGTCGGGGAGCTGTTTTTT. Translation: CASKPSAVGELFF.

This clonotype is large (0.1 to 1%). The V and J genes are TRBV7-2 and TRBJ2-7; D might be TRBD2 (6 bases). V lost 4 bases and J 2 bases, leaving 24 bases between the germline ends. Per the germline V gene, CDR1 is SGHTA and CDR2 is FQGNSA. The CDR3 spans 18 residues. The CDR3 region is CASSSTVPRLDKTYEQYF. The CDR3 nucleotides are TGTGCCAGCAGCTCCACCGTACCTAGACTAGACAAAACCTACGAGCAGTACTTC.

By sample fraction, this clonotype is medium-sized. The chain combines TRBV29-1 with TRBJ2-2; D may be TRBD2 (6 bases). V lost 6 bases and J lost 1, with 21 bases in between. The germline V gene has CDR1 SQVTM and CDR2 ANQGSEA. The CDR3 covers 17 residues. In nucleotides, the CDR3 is TGCAGCGTCCAACCCCCTGGTAGGGGACTGAACACCGGGGAGCTGTTTTTT. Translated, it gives CSVQPPGRGLNTGELFF.

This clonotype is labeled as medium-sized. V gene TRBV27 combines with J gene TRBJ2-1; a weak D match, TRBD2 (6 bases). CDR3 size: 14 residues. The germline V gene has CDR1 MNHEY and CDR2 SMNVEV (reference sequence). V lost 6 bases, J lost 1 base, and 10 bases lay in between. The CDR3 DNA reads TGTGCCAGCAGGACGAGCGGGTCCTACAATGAGCAGTTCTTC. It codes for CASRTSGSYNEQFF.

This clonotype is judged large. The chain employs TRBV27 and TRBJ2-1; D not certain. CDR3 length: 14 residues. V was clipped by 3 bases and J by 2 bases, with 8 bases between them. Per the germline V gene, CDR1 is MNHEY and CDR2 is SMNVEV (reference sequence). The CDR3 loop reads CASSFLTPYNEQFF. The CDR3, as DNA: TGTGCCAGCAGTTTCCTGACACCCTACAATGAGCAGTTCTTC.

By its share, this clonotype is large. In DNA form, the CDR3 reads TGTGCCAGCAGCCAGGACAGGGTGGATACGCAGTATTTT. This codes for CASSQDRVDTQYF. The V and J genes are TRBV5-5 and TRBJ2-3; 8 bases are shared with TRBD1. The trim removed 4 bases at V and 6 bases at J, leaving 4 bases unmatched. CDR1 is SGHKS and CDR2 is YYEKEE in the germline V gene (reference sequence). CDR3 length: 13 residues.